This is a list of T cell receptor beta chains from one sample in a study of OX40 agonist ivuxolimab in advanced cancers. The method was immunoSEQ multiplex PCR; TCRdb's version includes in-frame clones alone and lacks a portion of them. The table has around 61,000 clones, roughly 82% seen once. The sequencing here drew on CD4+ or CD8+ T cells sorted from blood, taken in a trial of the OX40 agonist ivuxolimab. The receptors shown here come from an adult with an advanced solid tumor such as melanoma, head and neck, liver or kidney cancer. Both conserved end residues are part of each CDR3. Each record gives: clone size, D gene, J gene, V gene, CDR3 protein, CDR3 DNA. D genes are given only for firm matches. The listing skips clone size in some rows; elsewhere it reads once, few, many or a size class.

size: NA; D: NA; J: TRBJ1-5; V: TRBV6-6; CDR3: CASSYLRDTSNQPQHF; DNA: TGTGCCAGCAGTTACCTCCGGGACACTAGCAATCAGCCCCAGCATTTT
size: NA; D: NA; J: TRBJ2-7; V: TRBV10-3; CDR3: CAISVAGPYEQYF; DNA: TGTGCCATCAGTGTTGCAGGGCCCTACGAGCAGTACTTC
size: NA; D: TRBD2; J: TRBJ2-1; V: TRBV10-3; CDR3: CAISPMGLAGPNEQFF; DNA: TGTGCCATCAGTCCAATGGGACTAGCGGGGCCCAATGAGCAGTTCTTC
size: NA; D: NA; J: TRBJ2-1; V: TRBV15; CDR3: CATSRWNNEQFF; DNA: TGTGCCACCAGCAGGTGGAACAATGAGCAGTTCTTC
size: once; D: TRBD2; J: TRBJ2-1; V: TRBV9; CDR3: CASSAAPSGGNNEQFF; DNA: TGTGCCAGCAGCGCCGCCCCTAGCGGGGGAAACAATGAGCAGTTCTTC
size: NA; D: NA; J: TRBJ1-1; V: TRBV9; CDR3: CASSVAPDLRAFF; DNA: TGTGCCAGCAGCGTAGCTCCGGATCTGAGGGCTTTCTTT
size: few; D: TRBD1; J: TRBJ1-1; V: TRBV6-5; CDR3: CASSYRGQTEAFF; DNA: TGTGCCAGCAGTTACAGGGGGCAGACTGAAGCTTTCTTT
size: NA; D: NA; J: TRBJ2-3; V: TRBV29-1; CDR3: CSVQVRFTDTQYF; DNA: TGCAGCGTTCAGGTTCGTTTCACAGATACGCAGTATTTT
size: NA; D: TRBD2; J: TRBJ2-1; V: TRBV2; CDR3: CASRSGSVYNEQFF; DNA: TGTGCCAGCAGAAGCGGGAGCGTCTACAATGAGCAGTTCTTC
size: NA; D: NA; J: TRBJ2-5; V: TRBV28; CDR3: CATWGSETQYF; DNA: TGTGCCACGTGGGGAAGCGAGACCCAGTACTTC
size: NA; D: TRBD1; J: TRBJ1-6; V: TRBV5-6; CDR3: CASSLLRQGGNSPLHF; DNA: TGTGCCAGCAGCTTACTTCGACAGGGAGGAAATTCACCCCTCCACTTT
size: NA; D: NA; J: TRBJ2-7; V: TRBV2; CDR3: CASSEQPGGGGEQYF; DNA: TGTGCCAGCAGTGAACAGCCAGGGGGAGGTGGCGAGCAGTACTTC
size: NA; D: TRBD2; J: TRBJ2-5; V: TRBV7-8; CDR3: CASSLAGRGETQYF; DNA: TGTGCCAGCAGCTTGGCCGGGCGGGGGGAGACCCAGTACTTC
size: NA; D: NA; J: TRBJ1-5; V: TRBV12-5; CDR3: CASGLVQGPTNF; DNA: TGTGCTAGTGGTTTGGTACAGGGACCCACGAATTTT
size: once; D: TRBD1; J: TRBJ2-2; V: TRBV9; CDR3: CASSVVTGGTGELFF; DNA: TGTGCCAGCAGCGTAGTTACAGGGGGTACCGGGGAGCTGTTTTTT
size: few; D: NA; J: TRBJ1-1; V: TRBV18; CDR3: CASSPGVSEAFF; DNA: TGTGCCAGCTCACCAGGGGTCAGTGAAGCTTTCTTT
size: NA; D: TRBD2; J: TRBJ2-1; V: TRBV5-1; CDR3: CASSLYSSGNNEQFF; DNA: TGCGCCAGCAGCTTGTACTCTAGCGGAAACAATGAGCAGTTCTTC
size: NA; D: NA; J: TRBJ2-3; V: TRBV9; CDR3: CASGADTQYF; DNA: TGTGCCAGCGGGGCGGATACGCAGTATTTT
size: NA; D: NA; J: TRBJ1-1; V: TRBV19; CDR3: CASSWEESSMNTEAFF; DNA: TGTGCCAGTAGTTGGGAGGAGAGTAGCATGAACACTGAAGCTTTCTTT
size: NA; D: TRBD1; J: TRBJ1-2; V: TRBV25-1; CDR3: CATRQGVNYGYTF; DNA: TGTGCCACCCGACAGGGGGTTAACTATGGCTACACCTTC
size: NA; D: NA; J: TRBJ2-3; V: TRBV9; CDR3: CASTQRGARTDTQYF; DNA: TGTGCCAGCACCCAGAGGGGGGCGCGGACAGATACGCAGTATTTT
size: NA; D: NA; J: TRBJ1-5; V: TRBV14; CDR3: CASSLTNQPQHF; DNA: TGTGCCAGCAGCCTTACAAATCAGCCCCAGCATTTT
size: NA; D: TRBD2; J: TRBJ2-2; V: TRBV5-1; CDR3: CASSPGGLNTGELFF; DNA: TGCGCCAGCAGCCCGGGGGGGCTTAACACCGGGGAGCTGTTTTTT
size: NA; D: TRBD2; J: TRBJ2-3; V: TRBV7-6; CDR3: CASSLTTLAGGSDTQYF; DNA: TGTGCCAGCAGCTTAACCACTCTAGCGGGGGGGTCAGATACGCAGTATTTT
size: NA; D: NA; J: TRBJ1-5; V: TRBV30; CDR3: CAWSVGPGGYSNQPQHF; DNA: TGTGCCTGGAGTGTAGGCCCGGGCGGCTATAGCAATCAGCCCCAGCATTTT
size: NA; D: TRBD1; J: TRBJ2-3; V: TRBV10-3; CDR3: CAITEGQGTDTQYF; DNA: TGTGCCATCACCGAGGGACAGGGAACAGATACGCAGTATTTT
size: NA; D: NA; J: TRBJ2-5; V: TRBV7-9; CDR3: CASRPTSLETQYF; DNA: TGTGCCAGCAGACCGACTAGTTTGGAGACCCAGTACTTC
size: NA; D: TRBD2; J: TRBJ2-1; V: TRBV5-5; CDR3: CASSLGLAGLREQFF; DNA: TGTGCCAGCAGCTTGGGACTAGCGGGATTAAGGGAGCAGTTCTTC
size: NA; D: TRBD1; J: TRBJ1-2; V: TRBV15; CDR3: CATSRDRGTGNGYTF; DNA: TGTGCCACCAGCAGAGATCGCGGGACAGGGAACGGCTACACCTTC
size: NA; D: NA; J: TRBJ1-1; V: TRBV5-5; CDR3: CASRPVFRTANTEAFF; DNA: TGTGCCAGCAGGCCTGTATTCCGGACAGCGAACACTGAAGCTTTCTTT
size: NA; D: NA; J: TRBJ2-5; V: TRBV6-6; CDR3: CASSYVGGKETQYF; DNA: TGTGCCAGCAGTTACGTAGGAGGGAAAGAGACCCAGTACTTC
size: once; D: NA; J: TRBJ1-4; V: TRBV15; CDR3: CATSRDRGGYEKLFF; DNA: TGTGCCACCAGCAGAGATCGTGGGGGATACGAAAAACTGTTTTTT
size: few; D: NA; J: TRBJ2-7; V: TRBV7-2; CDR3: CASSLSTNHEQYF; DNA: TGTGCCAGCAGCTTGAGCACTAATCACGAGCAGTACTTC
size: NA; D: TRBD2; J: TRBJ2-5; V: TRBV7-8; CDR3: CASSLARLAGATLETQYF; DNA: TGTGCCAGCAGCTTAGCCCGCCTAGCGGGGGCTACCCTAGAGACCCAGTACTTC
size: once; D: NA; J: TRBJ2-2; V: TRBV7-9; CDR3: CASSLDLTGELFF; DNA: TGTGCCAGCAGCTTAGATCTTACCGGGGAGCTGTTTTTT
size: NA; D: NA; J: TRBJ2-5; V: TRBV30; CDR3: CAWKKTGSQETQYF; DNA: TGTGCCTGGAAGAAGACAGGATCACAAGAGACCCAGTACTTC
size: NA; D: NA; J: TRBJ2-3; V: TRBV7-9; CDR3: CASSKRDFHSTDTQYF; DNA: TGTGCCAGCAGCAAACGGGACTTCCATAGCACAGATACGCAGTATTTT
size: once; D: TRBD1; J: TRBJ1-2; V: TRBV19; CDR3: CASSIVRDREGYTF; DNA: TGTGCCAGTAGTATAGTCCGGGACAGGGAAGGCTACACCTTC
size: NA; D: NA; J: TRBJ1-2; V: TRBV5-4; CDR3: CASSLEPWTDYGYTF; DNA: TGTGCCAGCAGCTTAGAGCCCTGGACGGACTATGGCTACACCTTC
size: NA; D: TRBD2; J: TRBJ2-2; V: TRBV19; CDR3: CASSIRGLAGDRELFF; DNA: TGTGCCAGTAGTATTCGCGGACTAGCGGGAGACCGGGAGCTGTTTTTT
size: NA; D: TRBD2; J: TRBJ2-2; V: TRBV5-4; CDR3: CASSFALAGGNTGELFF; DNA: TGTGCCAGCAGCTTCGCTCTAGCGGGAGGAAACACCGGGGAGCTGTTTTTT
size: NA; D: TRBD1; J: TRBJ1-6; V: TRBV30; CDR3: CAWSEGQGTPLHF; DNA: TGTGCCTGGAGTGAGGGACAGGGAACACCCCTCCACTTT
size: NA; D: NA; J: TRBJ1-1; V: TRBV2; CDR3: CASRSFGDGEAFF; DNA: TGTGCCAGCAGGTCTTTTGGGGACGGTGAAGCTTTCTTT
size: NA; D: TRBD2; J: TRBJ2-3; V: TRBV7-3; CDR3: CASSLTLGTSSTDTQYF; DNA: TGTGCCAGCAGCTTAACGTTAGGGACTAGCAGCACAGATACGCAGTATTTT
size: NA; D: TRBD1; J: TRBJ2-1; V: TRBV19; CDR3: CASRLRDRFDEQFF; DNA: TGTGCCAGTAGGCTCCGGGACAGGTTCGATGAGCAGTTCTTC
size: once; D: NA; J: TRBJ2-4; V: TRBV21-1; CDR3: CASSKGRAEKNIQYF; DNA: TGTGCCAGCAGCAAAGGGAGGGCGGAGAAAAACATTCAGTACTTC
size: few; D: TRBD1; J: TRBJ2-7; V: TRBV7-2; CDR3: CASSPRQGAGEQYF; DNA: TGTGCCAGCAGCCCTCGACAGGGAGCCGGCGAGCAGTACTTC
size: NA; D: NA; J: TRBJ2-2; V: TRBV6-6; CDR3: CASRRAGELFF; DNA: TGTGCCAGCCGCAGGGCCGGGGAGCTGTTTTTT
size: once; D: TRBD1; J: TRBJ1-1; V: TRBV2; CDR3: CASSEHGQGSAEAFF; DNA: TGTGCCAGCAGTGAACATGGACAGGGGTCTGCTGAAGCTTTCTTT
size: NA; D: NA; J: TRBJ1-1; V: TRBV9; CDR3: CASSQGQANTEAFF; DNA: TGTGCCAGCAGCCAGGGTCAAGCTAACACTGAAGCTTTCTTT
size: NA; D: NA; J: TRBJ1-2; V: TRBV4-3; CDR3: CASSQEGYNYGYTF; DNA: TGCGCCAGCAGCCAAGAGGGGTATAACTATGGCTACACCTTC
size: once; D: TRBD1; J: TRBJ2-2; V: TRBV7-3; CDR3: CASAKQGYTGELFF; DNA: TGTGCCAGCGCAAAACAGGGGTACACCGGGGAGCTGTTTTTT
size: NA; D: NA; J: TRBJ1-4; V: TRBV7-8; CDR3: CASSAADGLGLEKLFF; DNA: TGTGCCAGCAGTGCTGCGGACGGGCTGGGTCTGGAAAAACTGTTTTTT
size: NA; D: TRBD2; J: TRBJ2-7; V: TRBV19; CDR3: CASSLRLAGVYEQYF; DNA: TGTGCCAGTAGCCTCCGACTAGCGGGAGTCTACGAGCAGTACTTC
size: NA; D: NA; J: TRBJ2-1; V: TRBV4-3; CDR3: CASSQEYYYNEQFF; DNA: TGCGCCAGCAGCCAAGAATACTACTACAATGAGCAGTTCTTC
size: NA; D: NA; J: TRBJ1-1; V: TRBV6-6; CDR3: CASSVPPGTEAFF; DNA: TGTGCCAGCAGTGTCCCCCCAGGCACTGAAGCTTTCTTT
size: NA; D: NA; J: TRBJ2-7; V: TRBV9; CDR3: CASSAYQGLNEQYF; DNA: TGTGCCAGCAGCGCGTACCAGGGTTTGAACGAGCAGTACTTC
size: NA; D: NA; J: TRBJ1-1; V: TRBV5-5; CDR3: CASSYVAGTEAFF; DNA: TGTGCCAGCAGCTACGTGGCAGGCACTGAAGCTTTCTTT
size: NA; D: NA; J: TRBJ2-7; V: TRBV30; CDR3: CAWSVPTRWDSYEQYF; DNA: TGTGCCTGGAGTGTACCCACTCGGTGGGATTCCTACGAGCAGTACTTC
size: NA; D: NA; J: TRBJ1-5; V: TRBV6-5; CDR3: CASSRTAYSNQPQHF; DNA: TGTGCCAGCAGTCGGACAGCGTATAGCAATCAGCCCCAGCATTTT